One sample yielded the 18 T cell receptor beta chains listed below, sequenced in a study of T cells in Graves' hyperthyroidism and ophthalmopathy. It was RNA transcripts that yielded the amplified TCR beta CDR3 regions. The HTBI primer set served for first-round RT-PCR of the TCR CDR3. TCRdb processed the multiplex PCR reads anew with MiXCR; each CDR3 protein has one entry. The sample yields 300,000 to 400,000 distinct CDR3 sequences, roughly 23% seen once. The sample was blood. These receptors were obtained from a woman aged 45-59 years with Graves' hyperthyroidism.

This clonotype was counted ten times or more. The V and J genes are TRBV3-1 and TRBJ2-2; D may be TRBD1 (6 bases). V was cut by 3 bases and J by 3 bases, with 8 bases left in between. Germline V gene data show CDR1 as LGHDT and CDR2 as YNNKEL (reference sequence). The CDR3 extends over 14 amino acids. The CDR3 reads CASSQGQYTGELFF. The CDR3 DNA is TGTGCCAGCAGCCAGGGACAATACACCGGGGAGCTGTTTTTT.

This clonotype was seen a few times. J is TRBJ1-2 and V is TRBV27; D not certain. In germline, CDR1 is MNHEY, CDR2 SMNVEV (reference sequence). V was trimmed by 3 bases and J by 2 bases, leaving 7 bases between them. CDR3 length: 13 residues. In DNA form, the CDR3 reads TGTGCCAGCAGTTTCGGGCACAACTATGGCTACACCTTC. It yields the protein CASSFGHNYGYTF.

This clonotype was observed many times. This chain connects TRBV6-2 or TRBV6-3 to TRBJ2-5; D unresolved. Germline V gene sequence: CDR1 MNHEY, CDR2 SVGEGT. V was shortened by 2 bases and J by 0 bases, with 10 bases between the two germline ends. The CDR3 is 15 amino acids. The CDR3 DNA sequence: TGTGCCAGCAGTTACAGGGTGGGCTACCAAGAGACCCAGTACTTC. This encodes CASSYRVGYQETQYF.

This clonotype was found a few times. The J gene is TRBJ1-5, the V gene TRBV5-8; tentatively, D is TRBD1 (5 bases). Deletions cut 0 bases from V and 2 bases from J, with 9 bases between. Germline CDR1 and CDR2: SGHTS and YDEGEE. This CDR3 region has 15 residues. The CDR3 here is CASSLEGFGNQPQHF. In DNA, the CDR3 is TGTGCCAGCAGCTTGGAGGGGTTTGGCAATCAGCCCCAGCATTTT.

The J gene is TRBJ2-7, the V gene TRBV28; 8 bases map to TRBD1. The CDR3 totals 14 residues. The trim removed 5 bases at V and 3 bases at J, leaving 6 bases unmatched. CDR1 and CDR2 (germline): MDHEN, SYDVKM. The CDR3 sequence: CASSLRGLNYEQYF. As DNA, the CDR3 is TGTGCCAGCAGTCTCAGGGGGCTTAACTACGAGCAGTACTTC. Full variable domain (remainder filled in from reference TRBV28 and TRBJ2-7): DVKVTQSSRYLVKRTGEKVFLECVQDMDHENMFWYRQDPGLGLRLIYFSYDVKMKEKGDIPEGYSVSREKKERFSLILESASTNQTSMYLCASSLRGLNYEQYFGPGTRLTVT.

As for this clonotype: This CDR3 is missing its conserved last phenylalanine or tryptophan, likely due to a read error. The chain carries TRBV7-6 and TRBJ2-5; D may be TRBD1 (8 bases). Trimming cost V 1 base and J 5 bases, with 29 bases left between them. Germline assignment: CDR1 SGHVS and CDR2 FNYEAQ. The CDR3 has 20 residues. CDR3 protein: CASSLEPGQGGSDAEETQYL. In DNA form, the CDR3 reads TGTGCCAGCAGCTTAGAGCCCGGACAGGGAGGGTCGGATGCGGAGGAGACCCAGTACCTC.

The chain links TRBV20-1 to TRBJ2-5; 11 bases map to TRBD1. The trim removed 5 bases at V and 5 bases at J, leaving 4 bases unmatched. CDR1 DFQATT and CDR2 SNEGSKA come from the germline V gene (reference sequence). This CDR3 contains 13 residues. The CDR3 DNA follows: TGCAGTGCTGGACAGGGGGCGGAGGAGACCCAGTACTTC. Translating it yields CSAGQGAEETQYF.

This clonotype occurred a few times. This sequence joins TRBV28 and TRBJ1-5, with D possibly being TRBD1 (5 bases). CDR3 length: 15 amino acids. Trimming shortened V by 6 bases and J by 2 bases, and 14 bases separated the two germline ends. CDR1 and CDR2 from the germline V gene are MDHEN and SYDVKM. CDR3 nucleotides: TGTGCCAGCAGACCAGGGATCTGGGGCAATCAGCCCCAGCATTTT. Amino acid sequence: CASRPGIWGNQPQHF.

The genes are TRBV12-3 or TRBV12-4 and TRBJ2-7, with TRBD1 identical over 7 bases. V lost 5 bases, J lost 1 base, and 11 bases stayed unmatched. The CDR3 extends over 16 amino acids. The CDR3 sequence is CASSLSDRDRSYEQYF. As DNA, the CDR3 is TGTGCCAGCAGTCTAAGTGACCGGGACAGATCCTACGAGCAGTACTTC.

The chain has TRBV18 and TRBJ1-1; TRBD1 agrees at 7 bases. Losses at the gene ends were 4 bases for V and 3 bases for J; bases not matched to a gene: 5. This CDR3 contains 14 residues. The germline V gene encodes CDR1 KGHSH and CDR2 LQKENI. The CDR3 DNA reads TGTGCCAGCTCACTTATTACAGGGGACACTGAAGCTTTCTTT. Translating it yields CASSLITGDTEAFF.

V usage is TRBV12-3 or TRBV12-4 and J usage is TRBJ2-5, with 11 bases identical to TRBD2. Trimming at V came to 3 bases and at J to 3 bases, leaving 6 bases not matched to a gene. The CDR3 spans 16 residues. This CDR3 is CASSFSTSGSEETQYF. The DNA of the CDR3 is TGTGCCAGCAGTTTTTCAACTAGCGGGAGTGAAGAGACCCAGTACTTC.

This sequence joins TRBV2 and TRBJ2-5; the match to TRBD1 covers 8 bases. Germline assignment: CDR1 SNHLY and CDR2 FYNNEI. CDR3 length: 14 amino acids. Losses at the gene ends were 5 bases for V and 4 bases for J; bases not matched to a gene: 6. CDR3 bases: TGTGCCAGCAGTCGGACAGGGATTGGAGAGACCCAGTACTTC. Amino acid sequence: CASSRTGIGETQYF.

This clonotype was detected ten times or more. This rearrangement joins TRBV30 to TRBJ2-7; D is uncertain. CDR1 and CDR2 (germline): GTSNPN, SVGIG (reference sequence). The CDR3 loop spans 12 amino acids. V dropped 7 bases and J dropped 0 bases, with 10 bases sitting between them. The CDR3 region is CALNRDSYEQYF. In DNA form, the CDR3 reads TGTGCCTTAAATAGAGACTCCTACGAGCAGTACTTC.

The chain carries TRBV6-2 or TRBV6-3 and TRBJ1-5; D is uncertain. CDR3 length: 14 amino acids. CDR1 MNHEY and CDR2 SVGEGT come from the germline V gene. V dropped 8 bases and J dropped 0 bases, with 11 bases sitting between them. CDR3 sequence reads: CASRGRVSNQPQHF. CDR3 nucleotides: TGTGCCAGCCGGGGTAGGGTTAGCAATCAGCCCCAGCATTTT.

The chain uses TRBV5-6 and TRBJ2-7, with D perhaps matching TRBD1 (6 bases). The CDR3 extends over 12 amino acids. The germline CDR1 and CDR2 sequences are SGHDT and YYEEEE. Between the trimmed V and J ends, which lost 0 bases and 6 bases, there was a span of 7 bases. CDR3 sequence: CASSLVGAEQYF. In DNA, the CDR3 is TGTGCCAGCAGCTTGGTGGGGGCCGAGCAGTACTTC.

This clonotype was recorded at least ten times. CDR3 region: CASSPAGGRETQYF. CDR3 DNA sequence: TGCGCCAGCAGCCCCGCGGGGGGCCGGGAGACCCAGTACTTC. The chain combines TRBV4-1 with TRBJ2-5; 8 bases map to TRBD2. The CDR3 sequence is 14 residues long. Germline CDR1 reads MGHRA; CDR2 reads YSYEKL. J gave up 5 bases and V 4 bases, and 6 bases lay outside the gene matches.

In its sample, this clonotype was seen a few times. Mismatch with germline at one junction end may stem from a read error. The chain combines TRBV5-1 with TRBJ2-3; TRBD2 matches at 7 bases. The CDR3 length is 13 residues. Germline V CDR1 and CDR2: SGHRS, YFSETQ. CDR3 nucleotide sequence: TGCGCCTGCAGCATGGCGGGAGTAGATACGCAGTATTTT. Protein product: CACSMAGVDTQYF.

The table lists this clonotype with many counts. J is TRBJ2-7 and V is TRBV20-1; D tentatively fits TRBD1 or TRBD2 (5 bases each). V dropped 2 bases and J dropped 1 base, with 12 bases sitting between them. Germline V lookup: CDR1 DFQATT, CDR2 SNEGSKA (reference sequence). This CDR3 contains 14 residues. The DNA for the CDR3 is TGCAGTGCTAGAACGGGGAAGGGGTCCTACGAGCAGTACTTC. This codes for CSARTGKGSYEQYF.